What follows are 29 T cell receptor beta chains derived from one specimen sequenced in a study of beta chain features in type 1 diabetes. The study, taken as a whole, reports: Shorter TCRB CDR3s, moderately but significantly so, were found in Type 1 diabetes patients in all four CD4+ subsets.

No antigen has been identified for these receptors. The whole isolated RNA underwent reverse transcription, so sequencing captured expressed TCRB transcripts. Only in-frame clones appear in the TCRdb table, and some are missing; sequencing was by immunoSEQ multiplex PCR. The data show about 660,000 clones, about an eighth seen once. Sample: naive CD4+ T cells from blood. The receptors come from a man between 18 and 29 years old with type 1 diabetes.

This chain uses TRBV11-2 with TRBJ2-2; 8 bases fit TRBD1. CDR3 length: 13 residues. V shed 5 bases and J 9 bases; nucleotides not matched to a gene: 5. Germline V gene data show CDR1 as SGHAT and CDR2 as FQNNGV. The CDR3 region is CASSPDRVRELFF. CDR3 nucleotides: TGTGCCAGCAGCCCGGACAGGGTCCGGGAGCTGTTTTTT. The full variable domain, with the rest looked up from reference TRBV11-2 and TRBJ2-2, is EAGVAQSPRYKIIEKRQSVAFWCNPISGHATLYWYQQILGQGPKLLIQFQNNGVVDDSQLPKDRFSAERLKGVDSTLKIQPAKLEDSAVYLCASSPDRVRELFFGEGSRLTVL.

This rearrangement joins TRBV5-6 to TRBJ2-3, with TRBD2 matching 7 bases. CDR1 is SGHDT and CDR2 is YYEEEE in the germline V gene. There are 13 residues in the CDR3. With 1 base clipped from V and 8 bases from J, the junction kept 4 bases outside the gene matches. The CDR3 sequence is CASSLYLAATQYF. In DNA form, the CDR3 reads TGTGCCAGCAGCTTGTACCTAGCGGCTACGCAGTATTTT.

This clone was seen more than once but under ten times. V gene TRBV29-1 combines with J gene TRBJ1-2, with a possible D match to TRBD1 (6 bases). The germline CDR1 and CDR2 sequences are SQVTM and ANQGSEA. The CDR3 spans 13 residues. Trimming took 4 bases from V and 6 from J, leaving 15 bases between them. CDR3 loop: CSVAHRVGDGYTF. The CDR3 DNA is TGCAGCGTTGCACACAGGGTTGGGGATGGCTACACCTTC.

This clone was seen a handful of times. The V and J genes are TRBV19 and TRBJ1-2, with D possibly TRBD1 on 5 matching bases. Germline V gene sequence: CDR1 LNHDA, CDR2 SQIVND (reference sequence). This CDR3 is 15 amino acids long. Deletions cut 7 bases from V and 1 base from J, with 16 bases between. The chain's CDR3 is CASTRGPTHNYGYTF. The CDR3 DNA follows: TGTGCCAGTACCCGGGGCCCTACCCATAACTATGGCTACACCTTC. Together with reference TRBV19 and TRBJ1-2, the CDR3 gives the full variable domain: DGGITQSPKYLFRKEGQNVTLSCEQNLNHDAMYWYRQDPGQGLRLIYYSQIVNDFQKGDIAEGYSVSREKKESFPLTVTSAQKNPTAFYLCASTRGPTHNYGYTFGSGTRLTVV.

This clone has more than one count but fewer than ten. The chain is built from TRBV5-4 and TRBJ2-3; TRBD2 matches at 8 bases. This CDR3 region has 16 residues. Germline CDR1 is SGHNT and CDR2 is YYREEE (reference sequence). J lost 3 bases, V lost 4 bases, and 10 bases had no gene match. Written as DNA, the CDR3 is TGTGCCAGCAGCCCCGGGGGGGCGCGGGGAACAGATACGCAGTATTTT. It is translated as CASSPGGARGTDTQYF.

A few counts support this clone. J is TRBJ2-5 and V is TRBV9, with D perhaps TRBD2 (6 bases). V was pared by 4 bases and J by 3 bases, with 16 bases between. The CDR3 spans 15 residues. Germline CDR1 and CDR2: SGDLS and YYNGEE. CDR3 nucleotides: TGTGCCAGCAGCCCCCGAGGATGGGGGGAAGAGACCCAGTACTTC. Its translation is CASSPRGWGEETQYF.

This clone was observed a few times. The rearrangement uses TRBV29-1 and TRBJ1-1, with a possible D match to TRBD1 (6 bases). V lost 5 bases and J lost 2, with 15 bases in between. Germline-derived CDR1 and CDR2 are SQVTM and ANQGSEA. The CDR3 length is 14 residues. CDR3 bases: TGCAGCGTTAATAACAGGGACATTAACACTGAAGCTTTCTTT. Its protein is CSVNNRDINTEAFF.

This clone was found a few times. The chain has TRBV6-6 and TRBJ1-2, with D unresolved. The germline V gene has CDR1 MNHNY and CDR2 SVGAGI (reference sequence). This CDR3 comprises 13 residues. The V end was cut by 6 bases, the J end by 3 bases, with 11 bases between. CDR3 sequence: CASSPGSHYGYTF. The CDR3 nucleotides are TGTGCCAGCAGCCCCGGGAGTCACTATGGCTACACCTTC.

V is TRBV7-6 and J is TRBJ2-7; TRBD1 might be the D (6 bases). The V gene's germline CDR1 is SGHVS and CDR2 FNYEAQ. The CDR3 loop spans 13 amino acids. V gave up 6 bases and J gave up 0 bases, with 9 bases separating them. The CDR3 loop is CASSRDNSYEQYF. CDR3 bases: TGTGCCAGCAGTCGGGACAACTCCTACGAGCAGTACTTC.

The CDR3 spells CASSFSGGPYNEQFF. For the CDR3, the DNA is TGTGCCAGCAGTTTTAGCGGGGGACCCTACAATGAGCAGTTCTTC. V gene TRBV6-6 combines with J gene TRBJ2-1; 9 nucleotides line up with TRBD2. Trimming took 4 bases from V and 2 from J; bases not matched to a gene: 3. Germline V gene lookup returns CDR1 MNHNY and CDR2 SVGAGI (reference sequence). This CDR3 region has 15 residues.

The V gene is TRBV18, the J gene TRBJ1-5; no reliable D call. This CDR3 spans 16 amino acids. Trimming took 5 bases from V and 0 from J, leaving 14 bases between them. Germline assignment: CDR1 KGHSH and CDR2 LQKENI. CDR3 protein: CASSINGQYSNQPQHF. As DNA, the CDR3 is TGTGCCAGCTCAATAAATGGGCAGTATAGCAATCAGCCCCAGCATTTT.

J is TRBJ2-2 and V is TRBV7-9; TRBD2 matches at 7 bases. The CDR3 totals 16 residues. The J segment lost 3 bases and the V segment lost 5 bases, leaving 9 bases of the junction unmatched. Looked up from germline, CDR1 is SEHNR and CDR2 is FQNEAQ (reference sequence). As DNA, the CDR3 is TGTGCCAGCAGCCCCCCGAGCGGGGTGCACACCGGGGAGCTGTTTTTT. As protein: CASSPPSGVHTGELFF.

In its sample, this clone was seen a few times. DNA of the CDR3: TGTGCCAGCAGCTTAAGCTGGTCAGGCACAGATACGCAGTATTTT. It encodes CASSLSWSGTDTQYF. The V gene is TRBV7-2, the J gene TRBJ2-3; D is unclear. From germline, CDR1 is SGHTA and CDR2 FQGNSA. This CDR3 is built from 15 residues. V was cut by 2 bases and J by 1 base, with 10 bases left in between.

The rearrangement uses TRBV18 and TRBJ2-5, with 7 bases fitting TRBD2. In germline, CDR1 is KGHSH, CDR2 LQKENI. J gave up 3 bases and V 3 bases, and 1 base lay outside the gene matches. The CDR3 is 13 residues long. In DNA, the CDR3 is TGTGCCAGCTCACCCCTAGCGGAAGAGACCCAGTACTTC. The encoded protein is CASSPLAEETQYF. The complete variable domain, with remaining parts taken from reference TRBV18 and TRBJ2-5, reads NAGVMQNPRHLVRRRGQEARLRCSPMKGHSHVYWYRQLPEEGLKFMVYLQKENIIDESGMPKERFSAEFPKEGPSILRIQQVVRGDSAAYFCASSPLAEETQYFGPGTRLLVL.

V gene TRBV5-1 combines with J gene TRBJ2-5, with TRBD2 identical over 7 bases. The CDR3 has 15 amino acids. Germline V CDR1 and CDR2: SGHRS, YFSETQ. V gave up 1 base and J gave up 5 bases; unmatched junction bases: 8. CDR3 sequence reads: CASSLIGTTEETQYF. Written as DNA, the CDR3 is TGCGCCAGCAGCTTGATAGGGACTACTGAGGAGACCCAGTACTTC.

The chain employs TRBV30 and TRBJ1-2, with D maybe TRBD1 (5 bases). Germline V CDR1 and CDR2: GTSNPN, SVGIG (reference sequence). V was shortened by 5 bases and J by 10 bases, with 14 bases between the two germline ends. The CDR3 runs 11 residues. For the CDR3, the DNA is TGTGCCTGGGGGGCTACAGGAGCCTACACCTTC. This encodes CAWGATGAYTF. Full variable domain (remainder filled in from reference TRBV30 and TRBJ1-2): SQTIHQWPATLVQPVGSPLSLECTVEGTSNPNLYWYRQAAGRGLQLLFYSVGIGQISSEVPQNLSASRPQDRQFILSSKKLLLSDSGFYLCAWGATGAYTFGSGTRLTVV.

The genes are TRBV6-5 and TRBJ1-1; weak D call: TRBD1 (5 bases). CDR1 and CDR2 from the germline V gene are MNHEY and SVGAGI. The CDR3 length is 11 residues. V gave up 6 bases and J gave up 8 bases, with 10 bases separating them. CDR3 nucleotides: TGTGCCAGCAGCCAGGGATACGAAGCTTTCTTT. Residues: CASSQGYEAFF.

The chain couples TRBV7-2 to TRBJ1-6; the D is unclear. Germline assignment: CDR1 SGHTA and CDR2 FQGNSA. CDR3 length: 16 residues. Between the trimmed V and J ends, which lost 1 base and 7 bases, there was a span of 14 bases. The CDR3 nucleotides are TGTGCCAGCAGCTTAGTTCCGGGGAGCGGCAATTCACCCCTCCACTTT. The encoded protein is CASSLVPGSGNSPLHF.

This sequence joins TRBV9 and TRBJ1-2; a possible D gene is TRBD1 (6 bases). The germline V and J ends were trimmed by 2 bases and 2 bases, with 10 bases remaining between them. CDR3 size: 14 residues. Germline V lookup: CDR1 SGDLS, CDR2 YYNGEE. CDR3 nucleotide sequence: TGTGCCAGCAGCGTGGCGGACAGAAACTATGGCTACACCTTC. This translates into CASSVADRNYGYTF. Supplemented by reference TRBV9 and TRBJ1-2, the full variable domain reads DSGVTQTPKHLITATGQRVTLRCSPRSGDLSVYWYQQSLDQGLQFLIQYYNGEERAKGNILERFSAQQFPDLHSELNLSSLELGDSALYFCASSVADRNYGYTFGSGTRLTVV.

The genes are TRBV15 and TRBJ1-5; no clear D. The CDR3 is made up of 15 amino acids. With 1 base removed from V and 6 bases from J, the gap between germline ends came to 13 bases. Germline V gene lookup returns CDR1 LNHNV and CDR2 YYDKDF (reference sequence). This CDR3 reads CATSRGLGGTQPQHF. CDR3 nucleotides: TGTGCCACCAGCAGAGGCCTCGGAGGAACTCAGCCCCAGCATTTT.

CDR3 nucleotide sequence: TGTGCCAGCAGCTCCCGAACCGGGACAAGGTATGGCTACACCTTC. Translated, it gives CASSSRTGTRYGYTF. V and J are TRBV7-9 and TRBJ1-2; tentatively, D is TRBD1 (6 bases). From germline, CDR1 is SEHNR and CDR2 FQNEAQ (reference sequence). V lost 4 bases and J lost 5, with 17 bases in between. The CDR3 is 15 residues long.

This clone was counted only a few times. The sample carries other DNA sequences with the same CDR3. The chain is built from TRBV18 and TRBJ2-5; D is ambiguous. CDR3 length: 13 residues. The V end was cut by 2 bases, the J end by 2 bases, with 6 bases between. The germline V gene has CDR1 KGHSH and CDR2 LQKENI. Written as DNA, the CDR3 is TGTGCCAGCTCACCAGGGCGGCAAGAGACCCAGTACTTC. Its protein is CASSPGRQETQYF.

The chain uses TRBV4-3 and TRBJ2-7; the D is unclear. The CDR3 extends over 14 amino acids. The germline V gene has CDR1 LGHNA and CDR2 YSLEER. V was clipped by 0 bases and J by 3 bases, with 9 bases between them. The CDR3 loop reads CASSQDHSYYEQYF. As DNA, the CDR3 is TGCGCCAGCAGCCAAGACCATAGCTACTACGAGCAGTACTTC.

V usage is TRBV30 and J usage is TRBJ1-5; D ambiguous. V dropped 0 bases and J dropped 0 bases, with 6 bases sitting between them. There are 14 residues in the CDR3. From germline, CDR1 is GTSNPN and CDR2 SVGIG (reference sequence). Here the CDR3 DNA reads TGTGCCTGGAGTGTACGGTATAGCAATCAGCCCCAGCATTTT. Protein product: CAWSVRYSNQPQHF.

This clone was observed a few times. The V gene is TRBV2, the J gene TRBJ1-5, with 8 bases that match TRBD1. CDR3 size: 16 residues. Germline lookup yields CDR1 SNHLY and CDR2 FYNNEI. Germline trimming cut 6 bases from V and 2 bases from J; bases unmatched to any gene: 9. The chain's CDR3 is CASRRTGPSGNQPQHF. The CDR3 DNA follows: TGTGCCAGCAGACGGACAGGGCCGTCGGGCAATCAGCCCCAGCATTTT.

This clone was counted only a few times. J is TRBJ2-1 and V is TRBV28; D is tentatively TRBD1 or TRBD2 (5 bases each). The CDR3 loop spans 15 amino acids. Trimming pared 10 bases from V and 9 bases from J, leaving 25 bases between. Germline V gene lookup returns CDR1 MDHEN and CDR2 SYDVKM. The CDR3 loop reads CAKGAGRDVPGEQFF. DNA for the CDR3: TGTGCCAAGGGTGCAGGCAGGGACGTCCCCGGTGAGCAGTTCTTC.

This chain joins TRBV6-5 and TRBJ2-7; 7 bases agree with TRBD2. The junction had 9 bases not matched to a gene; V was cut back by 10 bases and J by 3 bases. The CDR3 has 13 amino acids. CDR1 and CDR2 (germline): MNHEY, SVGAGI. CDR3 nucleotide sequence: TGTGCCATAGGGGAGGGCGGTAGCTACGAGCAGTACTTC. It specifies CAIGEGGSYEQYF.

The chain links TRBV29-1 to TRBJ1-1; 9 nucleotides line up with TRBD1. The CDR3 is made up of 11 amino acids. The germline gives CDR1 SQVTM, CDR2 ANQGSEA. The J segment lost 11 bases and the V segment lost 6 bases, leaving 7 bases of the junction unmatched. The CDR3 region is CSVRRQGEAFF. CDR3 nucleotides: TGCAGCGTCAGACGACAGGGGGAGGCTTTCTTT.

The V gene is TRBV2, the J gene TRBJ1-1; D uncertain. Germline CDR1 and CDR2: SNHLY and FYNNEI. The CDR3 has 13 amino acids. V was cut by 8 bases and J by 4 bases, with 14 bases left in between. The CDR3 DNA follows: TGTGCCAGCCGGACCGGGCGGAGCACTGAAGCTTTCTTT. It encodes CASRTGRSTEAFF.